Each of the 26 T cell receptor beta chains below was sequenced from the same sample in a study of CD4+ T cells in melanoma. This table comes from immunoSEQ multiplex PCR, and its TCRdb copy is limited to in-frame clones, with some not included. The sample lists nearly 50,000 clones; nearly 90% were seen once. Sequenced: peripheral blood. These receptors were taken from a human donor with melanoma.

The chain has TRBV2 and TRBJ1-6; D is ambiguous. The CDR3 is made up of 11 amino acids. Germline CDR1 is SNHLY and CDR2 is FYNNEI. Trimming left V 6 bases short and J 12 bases short, with 9 bases between. Here the CDR3 reads CASRASGPLHF. The DNA for the CDR3 is TGTGCCAGCAGGGCCTCGGGACCCCTCCACTTT.

The genes are TRBV6-5 and TRBJ2-5; 12 positions agree with TRBD2. Per germline, CDR1 MNHEY and CDR2 SVGAGI. Trimming at V came to 10 bases and at J to 7 bases, leaving 10 bases not matched to a gene. The CDR3 spans 14 residues. The CDR3, as DNA: TGTGCCACCGCTAGCGGGGGGGCCGGAGGGACCCAGTACTTC. Its translation: CATASGGAGGTQYF.

This sequence joins TRBV7-8 and TRBJ1-1; D is perhaps TRBD1 (6 bases). V lost 5 bases to trimming and J lost 4 bases, with 14 bases between them. Germline V gives CDR1 SGHVS, CDR2 FQNEAQ. The CDR3 runs 14 residues. The CDR3, as DNA: TGTGCCAGCAGCCAAAACAGGGTAGGCACTGAAGCTTTCTTT. Its translation: CASSQNRVGTEAFF.

This rearrangement joins TRBV2 to TRBJ1-2, with D perhaps matching TRBD1 (6 bases). V lost 7 bases to trimming and J lost 4 bases, with 16 bases between them. CDR3 length: 14 amino acids. The germline gives CDR1 SNHLY, CDR2 FYNNEI. CDR3 nucleotides: TGTGCCAGCACCGAGGGGGTACGGGGCTATGGCTACACCTTC. As protein: CASTEGVRGYGYTF.

The genes are TRBV7-3 and TRBJ1-1, with D maybe TRBD1 (6 bases). The ends were cut back, 2 bases at V and 8 bases at J, with 18 bases in the middle. This CDR3 contains 15 residues. Germline values: CDR1 SGHTA, CDR2 FQGTGA. The CDR3 bases are TGTGCCAGCAGCTTACACGGGGGCGCGGGCCCCGAAGCTTTCTTT. Its translation: CASSLHGGAGPEAFF.

The chain uses TRBV19 and TRBJ1-5, with D tentatively TRBD1 (5 bases). CDR1 LNHDA and CDR2 SQIVND come from the germline V gene (reference sequence). There are 13 residues in the CDR3. The V and J ends lost 6 bases and 4 bases respectively, with 10 bases between them. The CDR3, as DNA: TGTGCCAGTAGAGACAGCCTAAATCAGCCCCAGCATTTT. It translates to CASRDSLNQPQHF.

V and J are TRBV4-3 and TRBJ2-1, with D perhaps being TRBD1 or TRBD2 (5 bases each). Trimming took 3 bases from V and 6 from J, leaving 9 bases between them. The CDR3 consists of 13 residues. Germline CDR1 and CDR2: LGHNA and YSLEER. The CDR3 bases are TGCGCCAGCAGCCAGGGACCAGTCAATGAGCAGTTCTTC. Amino acid sequence: CASSQGPVNEQFF.

The rearrangement links TRBV5-1 to TRBJ1-4; D gene ambiguous. Trimming removed 0 bases from V and 0 bases from J, with 12 bases in between. The germline V gene encodes CDR1 SGHRS and CDR2 YFSETQ. This CDR3 region has 17 residues. CDR3 protein: CASSLAPFGATNEKLFF. The CDR3 DNA reads as TGCGCCAGCAGCTTGGCCCCTTTCGGGGCAACTAATGAAAAACTGTTTTTT.

This clone was counted once. The chain combines TRBV7-6 with TRBJ2-1, with D maybe TRBD2 (6 bases). CDR3 length equals 17 residues. V was pared by 5 bases and J by 10 bases, with 27 bases between. Germline V gene lookup returns CDR1 SGHVS and CDR2 FNYEAQ. The CDR3 here is CASSRFLRGSLIREQFF. CDR3 sequence (DNA): TGTGCCAGCAGCCGTTTCCTTCGGGGGTCATTAATCAGGGAGCAGTTCTTC.

This chain links TRBV4-1 with TRBJ1-2, with 9 bases identical to TRBD1. Germline CDR1 and CDR2: MGHRA and YSYEKL. J was trimmed by 2 bases and V by 2 bases; bases with no gene match: 6. The CDR3 loop spans 16 amino acids. The CDR3, as DNA: TGCGCCAGCAGCCAAACCAACAGGGGGCTAAACTATGGCTACACCTTC. Encoded protein: CASSQTNRGLNYGYTF.

The V gene is TRBV30, the J gene TRBJ2-1, with 8 bases aligning to TRBD1. This CDR3 spans 15 amino acids. V was pared by 4 bases and J by 5 bases, with 10 bases of the junction left unmatched. CDR1 is GTSNPN and CDR2 is SVGIG in the germline V gene (reference sequence). CDR3 protein: CAWNAGGNLNNEQFF. In DNA form, the CDR3 reads TGTGCCTGGAACGCAGGGGGCAATTTAAACAATGAGCAGTTCTTC.

V and J are TRBV7-3 and TRBJ1-3; D gene ambiguous. This CDR3 has 13 amino acids. The V and J ends lost 3 bases and 2 bases respectively, with 5 bases between them. CDR1 SGHTA and CDR2 FQGTGA come from the germline V gene. The CDR3 DNA reads TGTGCCAGCAGCTTGGGAGCTGGAAACACCATATATTTT. Translation gives CASSLGAGNTIYF.

The chain is built from TRBV10-3 and TRBJ1-1, with D possibly TRBD1 on 5 matching bases. CDR1 is ENHRY and CDR2 is SYGVKD in the germline V gene. Trimming took off 4 bases at V and 3 bases at J, with 15 bases between the two ends. CDR3 size: 15 residues. CDR3 in DNA: TGTGCCATCAGTGTTGGGGCGACAGCATACACTGAAGCTTTCTTT. It is translated as CAISVGATAYTEAFF.

The chain combines TRBV9 with TRBJ2-3; possible D gene TRBD2, 7 bases. The CDR3 has 16 residues. CDR1 is SGDLS, CDR2 YYNGEE, per germline. V was cut by 0 bases and J by 1 base, with 12 bases left in between. The CDR3 nucleotides read TGTGCCAGCAGCGTAGAGGGGGGGGGCCGCACAGATACGCAGTATTTT. Translating it yields CASSVEGGGRTDTQYF.

The chain has TRBV7-6 and TRBJ2-3; D not certain. Between the trimmed V and J ends, which lost 6 bases and 1 base, there was a span of 2 bases. The CDR3 contains 11 residues. Germline V gene sequence: CDR1 SGHVS, CDR2 FNYEAQ. Here the CDR3 DNA reads TGTGCCAGCAGAGGCACAGATACGCAGTATTTT. Protein product: CASRGTDTQYF.

The gene calls are TRBV28 and TRBJ1-1, with D possibly matching TRBD1 (6 bases). Germline CDR1 reads MDHEN; CDR2 reads SYDVKM. The CDR3 is 17 amino acids. Trimming stripped 5 bases from V and 0 bases from J, with 19 bases between. CDR3 protein: CASSPPTGSSMNTEAFF. CDR3 coding DNA: TGTGCCAGCAGTCCCCCGACAGGATCTTCAATGAACACTGAAGCTTTCTTT.

V and J are TRBV19 and TRBJ2-3, with 11 bases aligning to TRBD1. After removal of 4 bases from V and 4 bases from J, the junction contained 4 bases not matched to a gene. Germline V gene lookup returns CDR1 LNHDA and CDR2 SQIVND (reference sequence). This CDR3 spans 15 amino acids. The DNA of the CDR3 is TGTGCCAGTAGTAAACTGGGACAGGGGGCAGATACGCAGTATTTT. It translates to CASSKLGQGADTQYF.

The CDR3 loop is CASRSNGQWSEKLFF. The CDR3 coding sequence is TGTGCCAGCAGGTCAAATGGCCAGTGGTCCGAAAAACTGTTTTTT. The rearrangement links TRBV7-9 to TRBJ1-4; the D is unclear. This CDR3 is built from 15 residues. V lost 6 bases to trimming and J lost 8 bases, with 19 bases between them. Germline V gene sequence: CDR1 SEHNR, CDR2 FQNEAQ (reference sequence). The variable domain in full, completed from reference TRBV7-9 and TRBJ1-4, reads DTGVSQNPRHKITKRGQNVTFRCDPISEHNRLYWYRQTLGQGPEFLTYFQNEAQLEKSRLLSDRFSAERPKGSFSTLEIQRTEQGDSAMYLCASRSNGQWSEKLFFGSGTQLSVL.

CDR3 sequence: CASSLSGGDFKTGANVLTF. CDR3 in DNA: TGTGCCAGCAGCTTGTCCGGGGGGGACTTCAAGACTGGGGCCAACGTCCTGACTTTC. This chain joins TRBV11-3 and TRBJ2-6; 8 bases line up with TRBD2. This CDR3 region has 19 residues. Germline V gene data show CDR1 as SGHNT and CDR2 as YENEEA. J gave up 2 bases and V 3 bases, and 12 bases lay outside the gene matches.

This clone was observed a few times. This chain joins TRBV5-1 and TRBJ2-1; D is perhaps TRBD2 (7 bases). The CDR3 has 15 residues. CDR1 is SGHRS and CDR2 is YFSETQ in the germline V gene. Trimming pared 0 bases from V and 9 bases from J, leaving 16 bases between. CDR3 coding DNA: TGCGCCAGCAGCTTGGCCGTGGGAGGGGGACGTGAGCAGTTCTTC. Translation: CASSLAVGGGREQFF.

This clone was counted a single time. V is TRBV7-8 and J is TRBJ1-2, with 7 bases lining up with TRBD1. Germline V gene sequence: CDR1 SGHVS, CDR2 FQNEAQ. The J segment lost 7 bases and the V segment lost 1 base, leaving 6 bases of the junction unmatched. The CDR3 runs to 14 residues. CDR3 in amino acids: CASSLGSTGFGYTF. In DNA form, the CDR3 reads TGTGCCAGCAGCTTAGGGTCGACAGGGTTTGGCTACACCTTC.

The gene calls are TRBV7-9 and TRBJ1-2; TRBD1 matches 10 bases. This CDR3 region has 13 residues. CDR1 SEHNR and CDR2 FQNEAQ come from the germline V gene (reference sequence). Trimming cost V 4 bases and J 7 bases; bases outside gene matches: 3. The DNA for the CDR3 is TGTGCCAGCAGCTGGGACAGGGGCGGTGGCTACACCTTC. Translation: CASSWDRGGGYTF. Combining the CDR3 with reference TRBV7-9 and TRBJ1-2 gives the whole variable domain DTGVSQNPRHKITKRGQNVTFRCDPISEHNRLYWYRQTLGQGPEFLTYFQNEAQLEKSRLLSDRFSAERPKGSFSTLEIQRTEQGDSAMYLCASSWDRGGGYTFGSGTRLTVV.

A single count supports this clone. The chain combines TRBV7-8 with TRBJ1-5; the match to TRBD1 covers 7 bases. The CDR3 sequence is 14 residues long. V was clipped by 0 bases and J by 9 bases; unmatched bases: 5. The germline gives CDR1 SGHVS, CDR2 FQNEAQ. CDR3 residues: CASSLATGVRPQHF. The CDR3 nucleotides read TGTGCCAGCAGCTTAGCTACAGGGGTTCGGCCCCAGCATTTT.

The V call is TRBV2, the J call TRBJ1-5, with D tentatively TRBD1 (5 bases). V lost 3 bases, J lost 0 bases, and 12 bases lay in between. CDR3 length: 16 amino acids. Germline V gene lookup returns CDR1 SNHLY and CDR2 FYNNEI. The DNA for the CDR3 is TGTGCCAGCAGTGACGCTCGACAGTTTAGCAATCAGCCCCAGCATTTT. It yields the protein CASSDARQFSNQPQHF.

The V call is TRBV2, the J call TRBJ2-7, with D uncertain. The V and J ends lost 3 bases and 2 bases respectively, with 8 bases between them. This CDR3 spans 13 amino acids. Germline V gene sequence: CDR1 SNHLY, CDR2 FYNNEI. Written as DNA, the CDR3 is TGTGCCAGCAGTGATGGTTACGCCTACGAGCAGTACTTC. This codes for CASSDGYAYEQYF.

The chain links TRBV27 to TRBJ2-7; a possible D gene is TRBD2 (5 bases). V lost 0 bases to trimming and J lost 1 base, with 19 bases between them. The CDR3 covers 18 residues. Germline V lookup: CDR1 MNHEY, CDR2 SMNVEV (reference sequence). DNA of the CDR3: TGTGCCAGCAGTTTATCCCAAACCCGTGGCGGGTTTTCCTACGAGCAGTACTTC. This codes for CASSLSQTRGGFSYEQYF.